The following is a T cell receptor beta chain sequence with its context. Its specificity is not known. CDR1 and CDR2 from the germline V gene are SGHRS and YFSETQ. CDR3 length equals 13 residues. V was cut by 6 bases and J by 8 bases, with 14 bases left in between. The source of the sample is a study of cytomegalovirus exposure and HLA in healthy donors. Study-wide points: In a later analysis, about 17,000 TCR beta sequences were associated with HLA alleles at 0.05 false discovery rate.

PCR primers comprised 60 Vbeta and 13 Jbeta primers. Assay: immunoSEQ multiplex PCR; the TCRdb copy retains only in-frame clones and omits some. The sample has some 180,000 clones, 70% to 90% seen once. Sequencing used PBMCs. The TCR comes from a woman between 50 and 59 years old in good health and CMV-seronegative. The chain joins TRBV5-1 to TRBJ1-4, with D unclear. The CDR3 region has the DNA TGCGCCAGCACCACGGGTTCGGGGGAAAAACTGTTTTTT. This codes for CASTTGSGEKLFF.